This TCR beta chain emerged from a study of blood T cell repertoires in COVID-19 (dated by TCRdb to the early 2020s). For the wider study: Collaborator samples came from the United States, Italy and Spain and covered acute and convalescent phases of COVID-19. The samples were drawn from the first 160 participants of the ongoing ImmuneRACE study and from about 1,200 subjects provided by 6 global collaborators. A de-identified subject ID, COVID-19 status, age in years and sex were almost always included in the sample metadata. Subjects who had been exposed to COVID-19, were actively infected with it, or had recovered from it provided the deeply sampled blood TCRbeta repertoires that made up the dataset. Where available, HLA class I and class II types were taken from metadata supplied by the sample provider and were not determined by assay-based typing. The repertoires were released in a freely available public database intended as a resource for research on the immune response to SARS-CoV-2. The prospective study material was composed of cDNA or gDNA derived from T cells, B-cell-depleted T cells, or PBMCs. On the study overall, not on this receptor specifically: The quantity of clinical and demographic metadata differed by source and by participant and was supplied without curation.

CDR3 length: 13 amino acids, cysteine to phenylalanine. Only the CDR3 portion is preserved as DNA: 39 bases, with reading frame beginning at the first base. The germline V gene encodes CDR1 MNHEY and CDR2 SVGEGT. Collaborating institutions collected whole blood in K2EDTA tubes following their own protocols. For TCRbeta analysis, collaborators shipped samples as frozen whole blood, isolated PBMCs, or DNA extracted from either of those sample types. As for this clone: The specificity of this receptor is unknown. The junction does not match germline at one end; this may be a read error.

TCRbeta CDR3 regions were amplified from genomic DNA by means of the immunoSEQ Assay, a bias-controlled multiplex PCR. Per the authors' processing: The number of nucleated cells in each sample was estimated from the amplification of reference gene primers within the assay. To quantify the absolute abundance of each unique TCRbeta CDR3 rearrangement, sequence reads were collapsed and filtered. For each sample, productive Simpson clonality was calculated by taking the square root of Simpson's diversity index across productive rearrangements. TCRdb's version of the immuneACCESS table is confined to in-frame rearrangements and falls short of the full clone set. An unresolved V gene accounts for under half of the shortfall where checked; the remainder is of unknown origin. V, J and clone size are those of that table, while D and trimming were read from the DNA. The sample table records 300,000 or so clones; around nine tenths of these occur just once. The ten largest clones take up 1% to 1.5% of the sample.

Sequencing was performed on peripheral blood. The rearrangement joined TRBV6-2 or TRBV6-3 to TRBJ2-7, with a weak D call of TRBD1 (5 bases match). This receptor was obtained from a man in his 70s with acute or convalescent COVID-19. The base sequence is TGTGCCAGCAGTTACTCGCAGGTCCAGGGCCAACACTTC. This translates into CASSYSQVQGQHF.